This entry lists 10 T cell receptor beta chains sequenced from one sample in a study of blood T cell repertoires in COVID-19. Assay: immunoSEQ multiplex PCR; the TCRdb copy retains only in-frame clones and omits some. The data show about 480,000 clones, 85% to 90% seen once. Sequences were obtained from peripheral blood. These receptor sequences come from a woman aged 45-65 years with COVID-19, enrolled during active disease.

CDR3 in DNA: TGTGCCAGCACCTCTTTCGGGACAGGGGGGCTTGGTGGCTACACCTTC. Its protein is CASTSFGTGGLGGYTF. The chain is built from TRBV28 and TRBJ1-2; 11 bases match TRBD1. Germline V gives CDR1 MDHEN, CDR2 SYDVKM. V dropped 7 bases and J dropped 7; count of bases not matched to a gene: 14. This CDR3 spans 16 amino acids.

This chain uses TRBV28 with TRBJ1-2, with TRBD1 matching over 8 bases. Germline V CDR1 and CDR2: MDHEN, SYDVKM. The CDR3 has 15 amino acids. Unmatched junction bases numbered 5, after V lost 5 bases and J lost 0 bases. The CDR3 spells CASSPGGPTNYGYTF. Written as DNA, the CDR3 is TGTGCCAGCAGTCCAGGGGGCCCCACTAACTATGGCTACACCTTC.

The chain couples TRBV7-2 to TRBJ2-3; D perhaps matches TRBD2 (6 bases). The length of the CDR3 is 15 residues. Germline values: CDR1 SGHTA, CDR2 FQGNSA. Trimming took 3 bases from V and 1 from J, leaving 11 bases between them. The CDR3 loop reads CASSLTVAGTDTQYF. In nucleotides, the CDR3 is TGTGCCAGCAGCTTGACGGTAGCGGGCACAGATACGCAGTATTTT.

This chain joins TRBV5-1 and TRBJ2-1, with 9 bases identical to TRBD1. Germline V lookup: CDR1 SGHRS, CDR2 YFSETQ. With 4 bases clipped from V and 9 bases from J, the junction kept 5 bases outside the gene matches. The CDR3 contains 13 residues. As DNA, the CDR3 is TGCGCCAGCAGCCTACGGACAGGGGCTGAGCAGTTCTTC. This gives the protein CASSLRTGAEQFF.

This chain links TRBV9 with TRBJ2-1; 15 bases match TRBD2. This CDR3 region has 19 residues. V shed 4 bases and J 0 bases; nucleotides not matched to a gene: 8. Germline CDR1 reads SGDLS; CDR2 reads YYNGEE. CDR3 residues: CASSQGLAGGWSSYNEQFF. CDR3 coding DNA: TGTGCCAGCAGCCAGGGACTAGCGGGGGGATGGAGCTCCTACAATGAGCAGTTCTTC.

The chain recombines TRBV7-2 with TRBJ2-3; 7 bases are a match to TRBD2. J lost 6 bases, V lost 10 bases, and 7 bases had no gene match. The V gene's germline CDR1 is SGHTA and CDR2 FQGNSA. The CDR3 runs 12 residues. CDR3 residues: CATTLAEDTQYF. CDR3 coding DNA: TGTGCCACTACCCTAGCGGAGGATACGCAGTATTTT.

The rearrangement joins TRBV4-1 to TRBJ1-3, with D possibly being TRBD1 (5 bases). The CDR3 loop spans 15 amino acids. Between the trimmed V and J ends, which lost 3 bases and 0 bases, there was a span of 9 bases. Germline V gene sequence: CDR1 MGHRA, CDR2 YSYEKL. The CDR3 sequence: CASSQKGVSGNTIYF. CDR3 DNA sequence: TGCGCCAGCAGCCAGAAAGGGGTCTCTGGAAACACCATATATTTT.

This clone was seen just once. V and J are TRBV6-4 and TRBJ1-5; D gene uncertain. Germline-derived CDR1 and CDR2 are MRHNA and SNTAGT. This CDR3 is built from 13 residues. V was cut by 5 bases and J by 6 bases, with 11 bases left in between. The CDR3 bases are TGTGCCAGCAGTTTCGACATTCCTCAGCCCCAGCATTTT. Translating gives CASSFDIPQPQHF.

CDR3 bases: TGTGCCAGCCACGACATGGATACGCAGTATTTT. It specifies CASHDMDTQYF. The rearrangement links TRBV6-5 to TRBJ2-3, with D unresolved. This CDR3 spans 11 amino acids. The germline V gene encodes CDR1 MNHEY and CDR2 SVGAGI. V lost 8 bases and J lost 6, with 9 bases in between.

The gene calls are TRBV27 and TRBJ2-1, with 12 bases that match TRBD1. This CDR3 spans 14 amino acids. Losses at the gene ends were 8 bases for V and 7 bases for J; bases not matched to a gene: 6. CDR1 is MNHEY and CDR2 is SMNVEV in the germline V gene (reference sequence). In DNA, the CDR3 is TGTGCCAGCGACCGGGACAGGGGGCGGAATGAGCAGTTCTTC. It translates to CASDRDRGRNEQFF.